The clone carrying this TCR beta chain was counted a few times. Its antigen is as yet unknown. This record comes from a study of T-cell memory formation after mild COVID-19. Study-wide results and limits: CD8+ contracting clones occupied EMRA, while CD4+ ones occupied mainly CM and EM. In pre-infection memory, a portion of responding clones appeared, which suggested that cross-reactive memory joined. Contracting clones, day 15 to 85, had balanced CD4/CD8, and later expanders favored CD4+.

In TCRdb, the 5' RACE reads were re-called with MiXCR into one record per CDR3 protein. The sample has hundreds of thousands of distinct CDR3 sequences; 15% to 20% are singletons. The specimen sequenced was PBMCs or a T cell subset sorted from them (not recorded which). This TCR came from a man aged 18 to 30 who had mild COVID-19 (a few samples of this study predate the infection). Cell type and time point are not known.

The CDR3: CASSRQDAYGYTF. The CDR3, as DNA: TGTGCCAGCAGCCGACAAGACGCCTATGGCTACACCTTC. The chain employs TRBV9 and TRBJ1-2, with unresolved D. The CDR3 is made up of 13 amino acids. Germline values: CDR1 SGDLS, CDR2 YYNGEE. Trimming pared 4 bases from V and 4 bases from J, leaving 11 bases between.